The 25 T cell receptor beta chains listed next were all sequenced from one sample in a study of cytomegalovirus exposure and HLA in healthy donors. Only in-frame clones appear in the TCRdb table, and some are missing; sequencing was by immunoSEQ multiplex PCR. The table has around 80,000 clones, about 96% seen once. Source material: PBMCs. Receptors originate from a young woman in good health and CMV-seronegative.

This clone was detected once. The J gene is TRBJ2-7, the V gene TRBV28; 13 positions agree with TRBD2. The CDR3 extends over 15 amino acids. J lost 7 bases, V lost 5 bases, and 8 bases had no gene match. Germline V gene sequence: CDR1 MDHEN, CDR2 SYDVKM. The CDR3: CASSKLAGGPWEQYF. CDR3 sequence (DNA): TGTGCCAGCAGTAAACTAGCGGGAGGGCCCTGGGAGCAGTACTTC.

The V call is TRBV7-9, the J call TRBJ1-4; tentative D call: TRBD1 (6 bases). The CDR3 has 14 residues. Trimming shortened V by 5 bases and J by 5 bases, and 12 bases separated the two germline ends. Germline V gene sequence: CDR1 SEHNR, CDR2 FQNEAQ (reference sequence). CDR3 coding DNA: TGTGCCAGCAGCCTGGACAGTTCGAATGAAAAACTGTTTTTT. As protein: CASSLDSSNEKLFF.

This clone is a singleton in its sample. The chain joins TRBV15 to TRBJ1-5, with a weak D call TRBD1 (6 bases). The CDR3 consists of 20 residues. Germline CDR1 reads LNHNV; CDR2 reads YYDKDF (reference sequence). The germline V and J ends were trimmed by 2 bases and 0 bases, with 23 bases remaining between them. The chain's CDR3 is CATSRSPSGTRLYSNQPQHF. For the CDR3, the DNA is TGTGCCACCAGCAGATCCCCCTCCGGGACACGACTCTATAGCAATCAGCCCCAGCATTTT.

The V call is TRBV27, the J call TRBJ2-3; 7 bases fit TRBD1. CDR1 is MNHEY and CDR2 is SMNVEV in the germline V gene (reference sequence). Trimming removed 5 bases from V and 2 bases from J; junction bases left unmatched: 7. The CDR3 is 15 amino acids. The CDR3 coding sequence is TGTGCCAGCAGTGTGACAGGGTTCTCCACAGATACGCAGTATTTT. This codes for CASSVTGFSTDTQYF.

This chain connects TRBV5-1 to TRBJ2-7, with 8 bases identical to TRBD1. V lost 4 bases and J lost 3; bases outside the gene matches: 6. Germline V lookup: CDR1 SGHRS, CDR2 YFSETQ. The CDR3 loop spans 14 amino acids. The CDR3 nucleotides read TGCGCCAGCAGCGCGACAGGGGAAGGCTACGAGCAGTACTTC. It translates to CASSATGEGYEQYF.

In DNA form, the CDR3 reads TGCGCCAGCAGTGGGACTAGCGGATACAATGAGCAGTTCTTC. It is translated as CASSGTSGYNEQFF. The chain carries TRBV10-1 and TRBJ2-1, with 10 bases that match TRBD2. Germline V lookup: CDR1 WNHNN, CDR2 SYGVQD (reference sequence). Trimming removed 4 bases from V and 4 bases from J; junction bases left unmatched: 1. The CDR3 runs 14 residues.

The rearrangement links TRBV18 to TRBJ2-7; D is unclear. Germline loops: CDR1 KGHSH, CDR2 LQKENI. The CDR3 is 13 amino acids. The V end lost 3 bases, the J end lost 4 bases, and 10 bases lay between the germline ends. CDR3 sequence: CASSPQAHYEQYF. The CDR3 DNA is TGTGCCAGCTCACCGCAGGCCCATTACGAGCAGTACTTC. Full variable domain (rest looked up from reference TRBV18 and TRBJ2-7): NAGVMQNPRHLVRRRGQEARLRCSPMKGHSHVYWYRQLPEEGLKFMVYLQKENIIDESGMPKERFSAEFPKEGPSILRIQQVVRGDSAAYFCASSPQAHYEQYFGPGTRLTVT.

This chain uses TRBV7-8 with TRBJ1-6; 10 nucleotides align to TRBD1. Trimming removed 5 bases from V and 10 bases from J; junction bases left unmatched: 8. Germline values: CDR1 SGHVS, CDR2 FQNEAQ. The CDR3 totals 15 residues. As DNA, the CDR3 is TGTGCCAGCAGCGAATTGGGACAGGGGAGCTCACCCCTCCACTTT. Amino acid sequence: CASSELGQGSSPLHF.

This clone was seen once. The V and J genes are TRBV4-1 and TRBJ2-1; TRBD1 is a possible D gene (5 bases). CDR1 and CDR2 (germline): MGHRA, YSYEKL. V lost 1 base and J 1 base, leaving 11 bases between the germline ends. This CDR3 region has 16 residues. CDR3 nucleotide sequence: TGCGCCAGCAGCCAAGTCCAGGGATTTTCCTACAATGAGCAGTTCTTC. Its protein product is CASSQVQGFSYNEQFF.

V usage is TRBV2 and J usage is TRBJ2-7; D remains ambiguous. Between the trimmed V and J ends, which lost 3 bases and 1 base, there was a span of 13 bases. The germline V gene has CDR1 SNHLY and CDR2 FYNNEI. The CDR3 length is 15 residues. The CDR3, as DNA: TGTGCCAGCAGTGACAGGATCCTAAGTTCCTACGAGCAGTACTTC. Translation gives CASSDRILSSYEQYF.

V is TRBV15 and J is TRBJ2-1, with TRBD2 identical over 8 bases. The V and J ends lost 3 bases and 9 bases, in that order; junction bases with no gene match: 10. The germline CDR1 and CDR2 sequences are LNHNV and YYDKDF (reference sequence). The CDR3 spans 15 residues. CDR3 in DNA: TGTGCCACCAGCAGGGGGAGAGGACTAGCCAGTGAGCAGTTCTTC. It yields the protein CATSRGRGLASEQFF.

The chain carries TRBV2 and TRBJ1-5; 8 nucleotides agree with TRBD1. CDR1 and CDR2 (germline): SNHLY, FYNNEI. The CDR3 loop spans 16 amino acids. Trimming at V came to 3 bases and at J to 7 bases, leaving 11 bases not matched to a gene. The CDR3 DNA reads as TGTGCCAGCAGTGATCCCTCGACAGGGGCAGAACAGCCCCAGCATTTT. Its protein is CASSDPSTGAEQPQHF.

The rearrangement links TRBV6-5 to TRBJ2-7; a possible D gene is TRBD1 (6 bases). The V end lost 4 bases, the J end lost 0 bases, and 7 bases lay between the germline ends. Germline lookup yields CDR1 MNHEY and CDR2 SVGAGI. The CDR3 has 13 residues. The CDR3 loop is CASSWTVSYEQYF. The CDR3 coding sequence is TGTGCCAGCAGTTGGACAGTCTCCTACGAGCAGTACTTC.

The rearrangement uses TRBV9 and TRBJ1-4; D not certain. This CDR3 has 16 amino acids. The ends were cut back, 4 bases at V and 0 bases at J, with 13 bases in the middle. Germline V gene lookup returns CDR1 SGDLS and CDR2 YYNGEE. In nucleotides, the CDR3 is TGTGCCAGCAGCCTAGGCCAGACTGCAACTAATGAAAAACTGTTTTTT. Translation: CASSLGQTATNEKLFF.

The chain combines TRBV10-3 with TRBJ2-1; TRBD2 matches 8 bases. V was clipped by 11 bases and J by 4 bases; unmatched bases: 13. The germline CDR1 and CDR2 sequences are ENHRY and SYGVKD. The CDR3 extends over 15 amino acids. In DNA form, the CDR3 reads TGTGCCCCCCTTGGCCTAGCGGGCCTATACAATGAGCAGTTCTTC. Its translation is CAPLGLAGLYNEQFF.

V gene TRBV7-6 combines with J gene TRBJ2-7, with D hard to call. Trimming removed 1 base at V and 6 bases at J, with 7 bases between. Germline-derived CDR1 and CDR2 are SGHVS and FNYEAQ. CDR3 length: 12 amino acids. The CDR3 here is CASSLVGLEQYF. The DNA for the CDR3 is TGTGCCAGCAGCTTAGTGGGCCTCGAGCAGTACTTC. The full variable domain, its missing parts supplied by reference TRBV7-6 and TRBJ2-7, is GAGVSQSPRYKVTKRGQDVALRCDPISGHVSLYWYRQALGQGPEFLTYFNYEAQQDKSGLPNDRFSAERPEGSISTLTIQRTEQRDSAMYRCASSLVGLEQYFGPGTRLTVT.

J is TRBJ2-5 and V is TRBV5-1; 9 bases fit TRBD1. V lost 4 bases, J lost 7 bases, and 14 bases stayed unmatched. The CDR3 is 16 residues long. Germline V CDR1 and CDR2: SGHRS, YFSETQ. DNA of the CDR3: TGCGCCAGCAGCCTTTGGACAGGGGAAACCGCAGGGACCCAGTACTTC. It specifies CASSLWTGETAGTQYF.

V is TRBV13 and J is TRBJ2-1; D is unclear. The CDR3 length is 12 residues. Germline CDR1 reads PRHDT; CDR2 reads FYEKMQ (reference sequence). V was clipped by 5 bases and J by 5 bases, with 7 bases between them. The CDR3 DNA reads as TGTGCCAGCAGCCCCAAAAACAATGAGCAGTTCTTC. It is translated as CASSPKNNEQFF.

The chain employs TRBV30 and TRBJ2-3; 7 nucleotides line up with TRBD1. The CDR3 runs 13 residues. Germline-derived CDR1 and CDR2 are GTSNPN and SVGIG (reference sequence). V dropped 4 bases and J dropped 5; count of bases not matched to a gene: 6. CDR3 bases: TGTGCCTGGAACTTTTACAGGGGAGATACGCAGTATTTT. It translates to CAWNFYRGDTQYF.

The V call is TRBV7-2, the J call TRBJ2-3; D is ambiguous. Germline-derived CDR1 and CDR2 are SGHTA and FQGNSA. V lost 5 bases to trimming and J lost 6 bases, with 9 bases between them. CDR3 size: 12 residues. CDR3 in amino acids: CASSRDSDTQYF. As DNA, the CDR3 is TGTGCCAGCAGCCGAGATAGCGATACGCAGTATTTT.

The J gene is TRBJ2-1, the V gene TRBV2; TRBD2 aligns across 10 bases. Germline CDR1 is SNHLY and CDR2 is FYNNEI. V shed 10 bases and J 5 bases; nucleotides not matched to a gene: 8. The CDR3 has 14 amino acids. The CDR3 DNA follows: TGTGCCACGCACATGGGACTAGCGAACAATGAGCAGTTCTTC. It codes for CATHMGLANNEQFF.

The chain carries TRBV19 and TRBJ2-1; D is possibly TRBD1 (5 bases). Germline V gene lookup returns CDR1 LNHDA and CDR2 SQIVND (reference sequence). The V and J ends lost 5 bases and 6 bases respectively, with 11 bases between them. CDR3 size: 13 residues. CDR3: CASSGRQSNEQFF. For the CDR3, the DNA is TGTGCCAGTAGTGGGCGACAGAGCAATGAGCAGTTCTTC.

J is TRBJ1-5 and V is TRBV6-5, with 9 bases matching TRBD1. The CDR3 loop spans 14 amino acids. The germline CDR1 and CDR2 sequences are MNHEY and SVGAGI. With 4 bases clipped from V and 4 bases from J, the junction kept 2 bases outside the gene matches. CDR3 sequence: CASSWTGVNQPQHF. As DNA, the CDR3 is TGTGCCAGCAGTTGGACAGGGGTAAATCAGCCCCAGCATTTT.

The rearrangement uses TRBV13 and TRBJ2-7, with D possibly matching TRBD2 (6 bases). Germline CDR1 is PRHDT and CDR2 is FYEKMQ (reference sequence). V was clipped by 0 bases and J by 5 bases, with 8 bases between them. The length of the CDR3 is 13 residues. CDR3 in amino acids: CASSLGASDEQYF. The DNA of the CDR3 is TGTGCCAGCAGCTTAGGAGCTAGCGACGAGCAGTACTTC.

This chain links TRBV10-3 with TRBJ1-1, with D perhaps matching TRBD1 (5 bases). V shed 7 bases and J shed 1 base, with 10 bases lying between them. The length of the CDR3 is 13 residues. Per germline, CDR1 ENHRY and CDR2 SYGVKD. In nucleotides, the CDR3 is TGTGCCATCAAGGAGGGGACGAACACTGAAGCTTTCTTT. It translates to CAIKEGTNTEAFF.